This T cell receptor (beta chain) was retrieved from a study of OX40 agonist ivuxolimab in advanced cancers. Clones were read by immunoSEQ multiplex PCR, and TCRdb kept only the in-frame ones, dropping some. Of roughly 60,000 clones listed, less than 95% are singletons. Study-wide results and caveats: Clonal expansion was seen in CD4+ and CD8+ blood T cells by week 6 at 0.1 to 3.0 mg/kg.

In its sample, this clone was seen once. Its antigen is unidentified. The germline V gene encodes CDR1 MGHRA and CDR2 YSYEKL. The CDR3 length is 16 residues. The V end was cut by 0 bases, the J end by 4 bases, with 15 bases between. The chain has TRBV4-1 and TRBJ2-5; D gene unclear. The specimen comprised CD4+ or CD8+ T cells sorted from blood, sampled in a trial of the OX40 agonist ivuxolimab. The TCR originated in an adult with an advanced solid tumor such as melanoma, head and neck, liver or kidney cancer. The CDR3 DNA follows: TGCGCCAGCAGCCAAGAAACAGCGAGCCCTCGAGAGACCCAGTACTTC. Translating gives CASSQETASPRETQYF.